These T cell receptor beta chains were read from a single sample in a study of blood T cell repertoires in COVID-19. Libraries were prepared by immunoSEQ multiplex PCR; TCRdb keeps only in-frame clonotypes and omits some of them. The sample lists 160,000 or so clones; roughly 90% were seen once. What was sequenced was PBMCs or T cells enriched from blood (not recorded which). The receptors come from a woman aged 45 to 65 who had recovered from COVID-19. The CDR3 runs from the conserved cysteine through the conserved F or W. Fields, in order: J gene, D gene, clone size, V gene, CDR3 protein, CDR3 DNA. The D gene is left open where the match is weak. Size is omitted from some rows. Given values are once, few, many or a class for expanded clones.

TRBJ2-2,NA,NA,TRBV19,CASSMVSKTNTGELFF,TGTGCCAGTAGTATGGTGAGCAAAACGAACACCGGGGAGCTGTTTTTT
TRBJ1-1,TRBD1,NA,TRBV27,CASSPPDRGSGYAFF,TGTGCCAGCAGTCCTCCGGACAGGGGGTCCGGGTACGCTTTCTTT
TRBJ1-1,NA,NA,TRBV6-6,CASSYSSVNTEAFF,TGTGCCAGCAGTTACTCGTCAGTGAACACTGAAGCTTTCTTT
TRBJ1-1,TRBD1,NA,TRBV19,CASRPLRQNRGTEAFF,TGTGCCAGTAGGCCACTCCGACAGAACAGGGGCACTGAAGCTTTCTTT
TRBJ2-3,NA,NA,TRBV9,CASSARQTTDTQYF,TGTGCCAGCAGCGCTCGACAGACCACAGATACGCAGTATTTT
TRBJ2-5,NA,NA,TRBV5-6,CASSLDGRGQETQYF,TGTGCCAGCAGCTTGGATGGACGGGGCCAAGAGACCCAGTACTTC
TRBJ1-2,TRBD1,NA,TRBV12-3/TRBV12-4,CASSLRTGDGYTF,TGTGCCAGCAGTTTACGGACAGGGGATGGCTACACCTTC
TRBJ2-5,NA,NA,TRBV11-2,CASSLGRETQYF,TGTGCCAGCAGCTTAGGGCGGGAGACCCAGTACTTC
TRBJ1-1,NA,NA,TRBV7-9,CASSSAGSHTEAFF,TGTGCCAGCAGCTCTGCGGGTTCCCACACTGAAGCTTTCTTT
TRBJ2-2,NA,NA,TRBV5-6,CASSLVGGTGELFF,TGTGCCAGCAGCTTGGTGGGAGGAACCGGGGAGCTGTTTTTT
TRBJ2-7,TRBD1,NA,TRBV5-4,CASSWDRAHEQYF,TGTGCCAGCAGCTGGGACAGGGCCCACGAGCAGTACTTC
TRBJ1-1,TRBD1,few,TRBV19,CASNQQGPNTEAFF,TGTGCCAGTAATCAACAGGGGCCGAACACTGAAGCTTTCTTT
TRBJ1-1,NA,NA,TRBV4-1,CASSQEKGIAMNTEAFF,TGCGCCAGCAGCCAAGAGAAAGGAATAGCGATGAACACTGAAGCTTTCTTT
TRBJ1-4,NA,NA,TRBV4-2,CASSQSDGQGYNEKLFF,TGTGCCAGCAGCCAATCCGACGGCCAGGGTTATAATGAAAAACTGTTTTTT
TRBJ1-1,TRBD1,once,TRBV2,CASTDRTGRNTEAFF,TGTGCCAGCACCGACCGGACAGGAAGGAACACTGAAGCTTTCTTT
TRBJ1-4,TRBD1,few,TRBV6-5,CASSQGQGNEKLFF,TGTGCCAGCAGCCAAGGACAGGGAAATGAAAAACTGTTTTTT
TRBJ1-2,NA,NA,TRBV5-1,CASSLRAADGYTF,TGCGCCAGCAGCTTGAGGGCAGCGGATGGCTACACCTTC
TRBJ2-2,NA,once,TRBV19,CASSIDAGPANTGELFF,TGTGCCAGTAGTATAGACGCGGGACCCGCGAACACCGGGGAGCTGTTTTTT
TRBJ1-1,NA,once,TRBV5-4,CASSSVEGWGQGGTEAFF,TGTGCCAGCAGCTCTGTCGAAGGTTGGGGCCAGGGAGGGACTGAAGCTTTCTTT
TRBJ1-1,TRBD1,NA,TRBV6-6,CASRSGEGAVTEAFF,TGTGCCAGCAGAAGCGGAGAGGGGGCGGTAACTGAAGCTTTCTTT
TRBJ2-4,NA,NA,TRBV5-4,CASSQLLRGKLAKNIQYF,TGTGCCAGCAGCCAGTTATTAAGGGGAAAACTAGCCAAAAACATTCAGTACTTC
TRBJ1-2,TRBD1,NA,TRBV5-1,CASSPGTAANYGYTF,TGCGCCAGCAGCCCGGGGACAGCAGCTAACTATGGCTACACCTTC
TRBJ1-6,NA,once,TRBV30,CAWSVGGGLNSPLHF,TGTGCCTGGAGTGTCGGCGGCGGGTTGAATTCACCCCTCCACTTT